This entry describes one TCR beta chain. The junction and the germline gene differ at one end; a read error may be behind it. The data were obtained in a study of tumor-infiltrating lymphocytes in primary liver carcinoma. Study-level information: Donors had hepatocellular carcinoma or combined HCC and intrahepatic cholangiocarcinoma.

Without any cell sorting, roughly 17-31 mg of bulk tissue yielded co-extracted RNA and DNA. Chronic HBV infection was present, with no prior treatment. There were five separate regions sampled from each tumor. The length of the CDR3 is 17 residues. Germline CDR1 reads GTSNPN; CDR2 reads SVGIG (reference sequence). Starting from 400 to 500 ng of total RNA, TCR beta cDNA was produced with a primer in the constant region. Slightly modified ARM-PCR served as the procedure for the TCR beta libraries. These libraries came from three rounds of nested multiplex PCR. Running roughly 10 cycles apiece, the first two PCR rounds relied on TRBV1-TRBV30 forward primers together with a C-beta reverse primer. TCRdb processed the multiplex PCR reads anew with MiXCR; each CDR3 protein has one entry. Counted here are fewer than 75,000 distinct CDR3 sequences, 71% occurring once; the ten biggest clones make up roughly two fifths.

The clonotype comes from a man aged 35 to 55 with primary liver carcinoma and hepatitis B virus infection. Material: liver tumor tissue from sampling region 4. Subset given: tumor region T4, right-lateral pole. The chain employs TRBV30 and TRBJ2-6; a possible D gene is TRBD1 (6 bases). The CDR3 coding sequence is TGTTCCTGGAGTGGAACAGGGAGTGACTCTGGGGCCAACGTCCTGACTTTC. Translating gives CSWSGTGSDSGANVLTF.